One and the same sample provided the 8 T cell receptor beta chains below, sequenced in a study of identical twins. TCRdb passed the 5' RACE reads through MiXCR, listing each CDR3 protein once. Here the sample spans some 250,000 distinct CDR3 sequences, over 9.5% being singletons. This sample was also put to use in a study of yellow fever vaccine responses in identical twins.

The source material was memory (CD45RO+) T cells sorted from blood. The source of these receptors is a woman in her late teens or twenties in good health.

This clonotype was counted many times. The chain carries TRBV27 and TRBJ2-1; the match to TRBD2 covers 11 bases. The CDR3 sequence is 14 residues long. The J segment lost 7 bases and the V segment lost 2 bases, leaving 1 base of the junction unmatched. Germline CDR1 MNHEY, CDR2 SMNVEV (reference sequence). The CDR3 loop is CASSLASGRNEQFF. In nucleotides, the CDR3 is TGTGCCAGCAGTTTAGCTAGCGGGAGGAATGAGCAGTTCTTC.

Ten or more counts support this clonotype. V gene TRBV12-3 or TRBV12-4 combines with J gene TRBJ2-3; D might be TRBD2 (5 bases). The CDR3 contains 15 residues. V was clipped by 1 base and J by 1 base, with 9 bases between them. CDR3 loop: CASSLGWGGTDTQYF. The CDR3, as DNA: TGTGCCAGCAGTTTAGGGTGGGGAGGCACAGATACGCAGTATTTT.

This clonotype has a handful of counts. The J gene is TRBJ2-5, the V gene TRBV28; 8 positions agree with TRBD2. The germline V gene encodes CDR1 MDHEN and CDR2 SYDVKM. The J segment lost 2 bases and the V segment lost 1 base, leaving 3 bases of the junction unmatched. This CDR3 is 15 amino acids long. The CDR3 loop is CASSLLGTRQETQYF. For the CDR3, the DNA is TGTGCCAGCAGTTTATTGGGGACTAGGCAAGAGACCCAGTACTTC.

This clonotype was counted a single time. The V and J genes are TRBV6-2 or TRBV6-3 and TRBJ2-7; TRBD2 matches at 13 bases. CDR3 length equals 16 residues. In germline, CDR1 is MNHEY, CDR2 SVGEGT. V was pared by 0 bases and J by 3 bases, with 2 bases of the junction left unmatched. CDR3 protein: CASSYSGLAGNYEQYF. The CDR3 bases are TGTGCCAGCAGTTACTCGGGACTAGCGGGGAACTACGAGCAGTACTTC.

The chain couples TRBV11-1 to TRBJ2-1; D gene unclear. The germline CDR1 and CDR2 sequences are SGHAT and FQDESV (reference sequence). V shed 5 bases and J shed 0 bases, with 11 bases lying between them. The CDR3 sequence is 15 residues long. The DNA of the CDR3 is TGTGCCAGCAGCATGAACACCGGCTCCTACAATGAGCAGTTCTTC. It is translated as CASSMNTGSYNEQFF.

The chain recombines TRBV7-2 with TRBJ2-5; TRBD2 might be the D (6 bases). With 1 base removed from V and 4 bases from J, the gap between germline ends came to 10 bases. CDR1 is SGHTA, CDR2 FQGNSA, per germline. CDR3 length equals 14 residues. The CDR3 loop is CASSLDAGPETQYF. The CDR3 DNA follows: TGTGCCAGCAGCTTAGACGCGGGGCCAGAGACCCAGTACTTC. The full variable domain, with the rest looked up from reference TRBV7-2 and TRBJ2-5, is GAGVSQSPSNKVTEKGKDVELRCDPISGHTALYWYRQSLGQGLEFLIYFQGNSAPDKSGLPSDRFSAERTGGSVSTLTIQRTQQEDSAVYLCASSLDAGPETQYFGPGTRLLVL.

This chain uses TRBV7-2 with TRBJ2-3; possibly TRBD2 for D (6 bases). The V and J ends lost 5 bases and 2 bases respectively, with 14 bases between them. Germline lookup yields CDR1 SGHTA and CDR2 FQGNSA. The CDR3 has 15 residues. Written as DNA, the CDR3 is TGTGCCAGCAGCCGCAGAGTAGCGGACACAGATACGCAGTATTTT. This encodes CASSRRVADTDTQYF.

The chain employs TRBV28 and TRBJ1-4, with 9 bases that match TRBD1. Germline assignment: CDR1 MDHEN and CDR2 SYDVKM. V was clipped by 4 bases and J by 8 bases; unmatched bases: 8. The CDR3 is 15 residues long. The CDR3 DNA sequence: TGTGCCAGCAGTTCGTCCGGGACAGGGACAGAAAAACTGTTTTTT. This sequence encodes CASSSSGTGTEKLFF.